Presented here are 6 T cell receptor beta chains from one specimen sequenced in a study of T cell repertoires in cytomegalovirus infection. TCRdb re-derived calls from the reads in MiXCR, one entry per CDR3 protein. The repertoire has some 450,000 distinct CDR3 sequences, roughly 31% of them found once; the top ten carry 12% to 15%. The specimen sequenced was PBMCs. The receptors stem from a human donor in good health (CMV status not recorded). Some clones in this sample may be carry-over from other donors' samples.

This clonotype was seen at least ten times. The chain carries TRBV10-3 and TRBJ1-1; D may be TRBD1 (6 bases). Trimming shortened V by 10 bases and J by 1 base, and 10 bases separated the two germline ends. This CDR3 is 12 amino acids long. The germline V gene encodes CDR1 ENHRY and CDR2 SYGVKD. The CDR3 loop is CANGQTNTEAFF. The CDR3 region has the DNA TGTGCCAACGGACAGACGAACACTGAAGCTTTCTTT.

This sequence joins TRBV20-1 and TRBJ2-1; 9 bases are a match to TRBD2. Per germline, CDR1 DFQATT and CDR2 SNEGSKA (reference sequence). This CDR3 contains 13 residues. J gave up 7 bases and V 3 bases, and 4 bases lay outside the gene matches. Written as DNA, the CDR3 is TGCAGTGCTAGGGGTAGCGGGGGTAATGAGCAGTTCTTC. It translates to CSARGSGGNEQFF.

This clonotype was seen a handful of times. The V call is TRBV7-2, the J call TRBJ2-1; 8 nucleotides match TRBD2. Germline CDR1 reads SGHTA; CDR2 reads FQGNSA. V was pared by 11 bases and J by 7 bases, with 7 bases of the junction left unmatched. CDR3 length equals 12 residues. The chain's CDR3 is CALRGAENEQFF. The CDR3 DNA is TGTGCCCTGCGGGGGGCGGAAAATGAGCAGTTCTTC.

V is TRBV12-3 or TRBV12-4 and J is TRBJ1-4, with D perhaps TRBD1 (5 bases). The CDR3 spans 14 residues. V shed 3 bases and J shed 5 bases, with 10 bases lying between them. CDR3 DNA sequence: TGTGCCAGCAGTTTGGGGACGATCAATGAAAAACTGTTTTTT. It encodes CASSLGTINEKLFF.

The chain combines TRBV5-6 with TRBJ1-1, with D possibly matching TRBD1 (6 bases). The V and J ends lost 3 bases and 3 bases respectively, with 9 bases between them. Per the germline V gene, CDR1 is SGHDT and CDR2 is YYEEEE. The CDR3 totals 13 residues. CDR3 coding DNA: TGTGCCAGCAGCTCGACAGGTTACACTGAAGCTTTCTTT. This encodes CASSSTGYTEAFF.

The gene calls are TRBV28 and TRBJ1-1; D is unclear. The CDR3 extends over 14 amino acids. V was shortened by 6 bases and J by 1 base, with 12 bases between the two germline ends. Germline CDR1 MDHEN, CDR2 SYDVKM. The CDR3: CASRLTRPNTEAFF. DNA of the CDR3: TGTGCCAGCAGACTGACACGGCCGAACACTGAAGCTTTCTTT.